The T cell receptor beta chain described here comes from a study of T cell changes during pregnancy in multiple sclerosis. The germline gives CDR1 WSHSY, CDR2 SAAADI. The V end was cut by 7 bases, the J end by 0 bases, with 10 bases between. This CDR3 comprises 14 residues. Method: immunoSEQ multiplex PCR; TCRdb's copy keeps in-frame clones and lacks some. The sample comprises tens of thousands of clones, about 93% of which are singletons, and under 2% rests with the top ten. This sequence was found in a female donor in good health, enrolled as a control in a pregnancy study. The sequencing here drew on peripheral blood, taken in the first trimester of pregnancy. The chain combines TRBV10-2 with TRBJ2-1; no clear D. The DNA of the CDR3 is TGCGCCAGCAATATTGAGAGCTCCTACAATGAGCAGTTCTTC. Its translation is CASNIESSYNEQFF.